This is a list of T cell receptor beta chains from one sample in a study of T cells in Graves' hyperthyroidism and ophthalmopathy. Each CDR3 protein is one row after TCRdb ran MiXCR on the multiplex PCR reads. In the table there are 640,000 or so distinct CDR3 sequences, approximately 14% of which are singletons. Sequenced sample: blood. The receptors were sampled from a woman between 35 and 50 years old with Graves' ophthalmopathy. Each CDR3 is given with its conserved first and last residue. D genes are given only for firm matches. Expanded clones are given a class, and other clones once, few, many or no size at all.

abundance	d_gene	v_gene	j_gene	CDR3aa	CDR3nt
many	-	TRBV6-5	TRBJ2-5	CASSYSWGSKTQYF	TGTGCCAGCAGTTACTCATGGGGCTCGAAGACCCAGTACTTC
many	-	TRBV5-5	TRBJ2-3	CASSLWGTGRTDTQYF	TGTGCCAGCAGCTTGTGGGGCACAGGGCGCACAGATACGCAGTATTTT
many	-	TRBV28	TRBJ2-7	CASSPQRTARHEQYF	TGTGCCAGCAGTCCCCAACGGACAGCGCGCCACGAGCAGTACTTC
-	TRBD1	TRBV19	TRBJ2-7	CASSIETGYYEQYF	TGTGCCAGTAGTATAGAGACAGGGTACTACGAGCAGTACTTC
-	-	TRBV9	TRBJ2-2	CASSVWSGDTGELFF	TGTGCCAGCAGCGTATGGTCTGGGGACACCGGGGAGCTGTTTTTT
many	-	TRBV7-6	TRBJ2-5	CASTPEEGSTQYF	TGTGCCAGCACCCCAGAAGAGGGCTCGACCCAGTACTTC
many	-	TRBV10-3	TRBJ2-5	CAIRRQGGETQYF	TGTGCCATCAGAAGACAGGGAGGGGAGACCCAGTACTTC
-	-	TRBV20-1	TRBJ2-5	CSARERQTMGTQYF	TGCAGTGCTAGAGAACGACAGACGATGGGGACCCAGTACTTC
many	TRBD1	TRBV20-1	TRBJ2-7	CSAKGTDFSYEQYF	TGCAGTGCTAAGGGGACAGACTTTTCCTACGAGCAGTACTTC
many	-	TRBV2	TRBJ2-7	CASSESFGSSYEQYF	TGTGCCAGCAGTGAATCTTTTGGGAGCTCCTACGAGCAGTACTTC
many	-	TRBV12-3/TRBV12-4	TRBJ1-2	CASSLQGTVNYGYTF	TGTGCCAGCAGTCTACAGGGTACGGTTAACTATGGCTACACCTTC
many	TRBD2	TRBV7-8	TRBJ2-3	CASSQPSLRREEADTQYF	TGTGCCAGCAGCCAGCCAAGTTTGCGGCGGGAGGAGGCAGATACGCAGTATTTT
many	TRBD2	TRBV11-2	TRBJ2-5	CASSSSGLAEQETQYF	TGTGCCAGCAGCTCCTCGGGACTAGCGGAGCAAGAGACCCAGTACTTC
few	-	TRBV6-1	TRBJ2-2	CASSEAGTGELFF	TGTGCCAGCAGTGAAGCCGGGACCGGGGAGCTGTTTTTT
many	-	TRBV14	TRBJ2-2	CASSQVSGADTGELFF	TGTGCCAGCAGCCAAGTGTCGGGAGCGGACACCGGGGAGCTGTTTTTT
few	-	TRBV28	TRBJ2-6	CASSFQGSGANVLTF	TGTGCCAGCAGTTTTCAAGGTTCTGGGGCCAACGTCCTGACTTTC
-	TRBD2	TRBV30	TRBJ2-2	CAWSVPFVAGGDTGELFF	TGTGCCTGGAGTGTGCCATTCGTCGCGGGAGGAGACACCGGGGAGCTGTTTTTT
-	-	TRBV19	TRBJ2-6	CASSIAGFGANVLTF	TGTGCCAGTAGTATAGCAGGGTTCGGGGCCAACGTCCTGACTTTC
many	TRBD1	TRBV28	TRBJ1-6	CASRGWTGGFSPLHF	TGTGCCAGCAGGGGGTGGACAGGGGGATTTTCACCCCTCCACTTT
many	TRBD2	TRBV6-2/TRBV6-3	TRBJ2-7	CASSSASGPYEQYF	TGTGCCAGCAGTTCGGCTAGCGGACCTTACGAGCAGTACTTC
many	TRBD1	TRBV24-1	TRBJ1-2	CATSDGRDSTNYGYTF	TGTGCCACCAGTGATGGAAGGGACAGCACTAACTATGGCTACACCTTC
few	TRBD2	TRBV6-2/TRBV6-3	TRBJ2-2	CASGGEAGELFF	TGTGCCAGCGGGGGGGAAGCCGGGGAGCTGTTTTTT
many	TRBD1	TRBV27	TRBJ1-2	CASSQAGTGYRYGYTF	TGTGCCAGCAGCCAAGCCGGGACAGGGTATCGCTATGGCTACACCTTC
many	-	TRBV6-5	TRBJ2-7	CASSYPGFEQYF	TGTGCCAGCAGTTACCCAGGGTTCGAGCAGTACTTC
-	TRBD1	TRBV27	TRBJ1-5	CASWGTGATQPQHF	TGTGCCAGCTGGGGGACAGGGGCCACTCAGCCCCAGCATTTT
-	-	TRBV6-5	TRBJ2-5	CASSLGTGGTQYF	TGTGCCAGCAGTTTGGGGACTGGGGGGACCCAGTACTTC
many	TRBD2	TRBV12-3/TRBV12-4	TRBJ2-2	CASSFAREAGELFF	TGTGCCAGCAGTTTTGCGCGGGAGGCCGGGGAGCTGTTTTTT
many	-	TRBV28	TRBJ1-5	CASSSPDNSPYQPQHF	TGTGCCAGCAGTTCCCCCGACAACTCCCCCTATCAGCCCCAGCATTTT
few	TRBD2	TRBV27	TRBJ2-7	CASKGLAGSSTSVSYEQYF	TGTGCCAGCAAGGGCCTTGCGGGGTCATCGACTAGCGTCTCCTACGAGCAGTACTTC
many	-	TRBV6-5	TRBJ2-7	CASTRQSWEQYF	TGTGCCAGCACCCGACAGAGCTGGGAGCAGTACTTC
many	-	TRBV29-1	TRBJ1-1	CSSGPRGRTEAFF	TGCAGCTCCGGGCCCCGGGGGCGCACTGAAGCTTTCTTT
many	TRBD1	TRBV6-2/TRBV6-3	TRBJ1-5	CASSLLTTGDQPQHF	TGTGCCAGCAGTTTACTCACGACAGGGGATCAGCCCCAGCATTTT
-	-	TRBV6-5	TRBJ2-7	CASSYPGADEGWYEQYF	TGTGCCAGCAGTTACCCCGGCGCGGACGAAGGGTGGTACGAGCAGTACTTC
many	-	TRBV19	TRBJ1-1	CASTTGDTWITEAFF	TGTGCCAGTACCACGGGGGACACCTGGATCACTGAAGCTTTCTTT
-	TRBD2	TRBV20-1	TRBJ2-2	CSARGLAASGRALINTGELFF	TGCAGTGCTAGAGGTCTGGCGGCTAGCGGGAGGGCCCTCATAAACACCGGGGAGCTGTTTTTT
-	-	TRBV7-9	TRBJ1-1	CVSSLGLNTEAFF	TGTGTCAGCAGCCTGGGACTTAACACTGAAGCTTTCTTT
many	-	TRBV28	TRBJ1-2	CASSLQGFFYGYTF	TGTGCCAGCAGTTTACAGGGGTTTTTCTATGGCTACACCTTC
few	TRBD1	TRBV28	TRBJ1-6	CASSQDRAGSPLHF	TGTGCCAGCAGCCAGGACAGGGCGGGCTCACCCCTCCACTTT